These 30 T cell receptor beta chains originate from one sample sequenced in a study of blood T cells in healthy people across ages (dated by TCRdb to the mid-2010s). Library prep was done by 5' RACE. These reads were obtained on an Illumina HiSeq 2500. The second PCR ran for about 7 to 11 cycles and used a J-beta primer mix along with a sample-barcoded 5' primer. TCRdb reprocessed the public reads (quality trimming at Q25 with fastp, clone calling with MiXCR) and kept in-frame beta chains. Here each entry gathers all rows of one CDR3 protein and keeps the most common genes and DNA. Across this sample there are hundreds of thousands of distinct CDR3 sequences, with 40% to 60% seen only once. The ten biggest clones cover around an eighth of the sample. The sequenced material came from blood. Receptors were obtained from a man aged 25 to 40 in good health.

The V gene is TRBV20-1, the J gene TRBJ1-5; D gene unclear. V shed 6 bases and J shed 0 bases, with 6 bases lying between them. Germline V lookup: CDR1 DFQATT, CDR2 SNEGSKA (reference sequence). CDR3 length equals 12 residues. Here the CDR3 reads CSALVSNQPQHF. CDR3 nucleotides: TGCAGTGCGTTAGTTAGCAATCAGCCCCAGCATTTT.

The CDR3 bases are TGTGCCAGCAGTGAACCCGGGACTAGCGGCGATGAGCAGTTCTTC. Protein product: CASSEPGTSGDEQFF. The chain joins TRBV25-1 to TRBJ2-1; TRBD2 matches at 11 bases. CDR3 length: 15 amino acids. Trimming cost V 2 bases and J 8 bases; bases outside gene matches: 5. Germline CDR1 is MGHDK and CDR2 is SYGVNS.

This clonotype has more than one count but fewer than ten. The CDR3 region has the DNA TGCGCCAGCAGCTTCGACGTGGATCAGCCCCAGCATTTT. Amino acid sequence: CASSFDVDQPQHF. The V gene is TRBV5-1, the J gene TRBJ1-5, with D unclear. Germline lookup yields CDR1 SGHRS and CDR2 YFSETQ. This CDR3 is built from 13 residues. The V gene lost 2 bases and the J gene lost 5 bases, with 8 bases spanning the gap.

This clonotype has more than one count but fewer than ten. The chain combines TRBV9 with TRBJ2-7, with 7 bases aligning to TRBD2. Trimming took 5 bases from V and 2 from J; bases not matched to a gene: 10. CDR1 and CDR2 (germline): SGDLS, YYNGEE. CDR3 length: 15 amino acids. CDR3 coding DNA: TGTGCCAGCAGTGGTGGAGGGACTACAACCTACGAGCAGTACTTC. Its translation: CASSGGGTTTYEQYF. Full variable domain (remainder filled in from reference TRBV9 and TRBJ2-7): DSGVTQTPKHLITATGQRVTLRCSPRSGDLSVYWYQQSLDQGLQFLIQYYNGEERAKGNILERFSAQQFPDLHSELNLSSLELGDSALYFCASSGGGTTTYEQYFGPGTRLTVT.

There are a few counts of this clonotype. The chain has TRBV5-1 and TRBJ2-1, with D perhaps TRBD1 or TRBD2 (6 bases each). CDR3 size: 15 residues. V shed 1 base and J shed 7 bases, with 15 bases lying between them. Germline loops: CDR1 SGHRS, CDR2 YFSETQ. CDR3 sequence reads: CASSLNGGAGNEQFF. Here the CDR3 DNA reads TGCGCCAGCAGCTTGAACGGGGGCGCGGGGAATGAGCAGTTCTTC.

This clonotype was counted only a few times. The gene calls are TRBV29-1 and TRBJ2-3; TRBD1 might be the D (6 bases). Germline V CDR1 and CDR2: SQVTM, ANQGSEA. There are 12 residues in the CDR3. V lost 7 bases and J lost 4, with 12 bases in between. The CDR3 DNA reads TGCAGCGCTTTTAGGGGGTCAGATACGCAGTATTTT. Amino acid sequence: CSAFRGSDTQYF.

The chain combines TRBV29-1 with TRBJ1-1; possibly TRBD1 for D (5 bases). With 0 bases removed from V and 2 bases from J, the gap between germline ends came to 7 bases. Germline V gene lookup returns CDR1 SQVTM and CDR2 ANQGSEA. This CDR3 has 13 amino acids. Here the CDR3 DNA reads TGCAGCGTTGAAGAGCGGGACAACACTGAAGCTTTCTTT. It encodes CSVEERDNTEAFF.

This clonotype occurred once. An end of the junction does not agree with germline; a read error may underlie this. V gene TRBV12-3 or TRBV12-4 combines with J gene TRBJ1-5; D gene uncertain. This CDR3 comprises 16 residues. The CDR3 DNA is TGTGCCAGCAGCTTAGGACGGAGTTGGGGCAATCAGCCCCAGCATTTT. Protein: CASSLGRSWGNQPQHF.

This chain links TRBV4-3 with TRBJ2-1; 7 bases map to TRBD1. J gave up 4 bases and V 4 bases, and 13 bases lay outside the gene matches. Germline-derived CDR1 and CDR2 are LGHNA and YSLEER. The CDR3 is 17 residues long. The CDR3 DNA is TGCGCCAGCAGCCCCGAAGGGGACAGCTCAGGATACAATGAGCAGTTCTTC. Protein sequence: CASSPEGDSSGYNEQFF.

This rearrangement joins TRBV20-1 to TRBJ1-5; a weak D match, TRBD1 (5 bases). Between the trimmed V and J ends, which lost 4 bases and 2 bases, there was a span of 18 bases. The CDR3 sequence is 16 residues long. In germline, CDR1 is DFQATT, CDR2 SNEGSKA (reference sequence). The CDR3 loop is CSATREGFGGNQPQHF. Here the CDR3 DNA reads TGCAGTGCTACTCGAGAGGGGTTTGGTGGCAATCAGCCCCAGCATTTT.

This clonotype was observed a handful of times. CDR3 bases: TGCGCCAGCAGCCTTATCGGGCAGGGGTTGTTGAGGAACACTGAAGCTTTCTTT. Translated: CASSLIGQGLLRNTEAFF. The gene calls are TRBV4-3 and TRBJ1-1, with D possibly matching TRBD1 (6 bases). The CDR3 length is 18 residues. From germline, CDR1 is LGHNA and CDR2 YSLEER. Trimming shortened V by 4 bases and J by 1 base, and 22 bases separated the two germline ends.

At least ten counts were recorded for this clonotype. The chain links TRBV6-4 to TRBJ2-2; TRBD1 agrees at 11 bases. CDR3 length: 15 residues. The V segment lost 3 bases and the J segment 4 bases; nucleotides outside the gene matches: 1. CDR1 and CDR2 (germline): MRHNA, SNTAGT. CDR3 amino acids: CASSEGQGGTGELFF. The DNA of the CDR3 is TGTGCCAGCAGTGAGGGACAGGGGGGCACCGGGGAGCTGTTTTTT.

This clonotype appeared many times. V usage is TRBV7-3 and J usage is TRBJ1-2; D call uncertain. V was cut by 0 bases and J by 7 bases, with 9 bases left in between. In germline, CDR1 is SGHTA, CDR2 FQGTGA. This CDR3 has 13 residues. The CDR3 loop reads CASSLTEGGGYTF. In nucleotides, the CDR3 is TGTGCCAGCAGCTTAACGGAGGGTGGTGGCTACACCTTC.

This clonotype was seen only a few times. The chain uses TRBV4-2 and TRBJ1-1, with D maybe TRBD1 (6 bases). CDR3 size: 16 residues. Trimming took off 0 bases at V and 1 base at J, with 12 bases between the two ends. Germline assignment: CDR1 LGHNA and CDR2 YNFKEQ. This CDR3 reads CASSQDPTGSNTEAFF. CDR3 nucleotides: TGTGCCAGCAGCCAAGACCCGACAGGCTCGAACACTGAAGCTTTCTTT.

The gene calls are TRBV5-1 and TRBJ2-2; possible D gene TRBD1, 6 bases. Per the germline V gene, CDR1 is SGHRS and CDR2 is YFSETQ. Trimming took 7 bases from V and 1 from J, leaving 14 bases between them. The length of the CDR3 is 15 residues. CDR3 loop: CASGKGGRNTGELFF. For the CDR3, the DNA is TGCGCCAGCGGAAAAGGGGGACGGAACACCGGGGAGCTGTTTTTT.

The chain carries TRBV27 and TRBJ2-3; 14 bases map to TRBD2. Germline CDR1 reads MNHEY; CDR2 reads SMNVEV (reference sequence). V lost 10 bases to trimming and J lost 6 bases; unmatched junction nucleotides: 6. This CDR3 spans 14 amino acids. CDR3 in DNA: TGTGCCACCTGGGGACTAGCGGGGGTTGATACGCAGTATTTT. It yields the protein CATWGLAGVDTQYF.

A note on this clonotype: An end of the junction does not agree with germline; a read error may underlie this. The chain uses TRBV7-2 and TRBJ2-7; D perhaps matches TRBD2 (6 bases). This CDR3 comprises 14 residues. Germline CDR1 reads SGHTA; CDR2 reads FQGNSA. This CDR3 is CASSLGAGLYGQYF. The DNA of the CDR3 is TGTGCCAGCAGCTTAGGGGCGGGACTCTACGGGCAGTACTTC.

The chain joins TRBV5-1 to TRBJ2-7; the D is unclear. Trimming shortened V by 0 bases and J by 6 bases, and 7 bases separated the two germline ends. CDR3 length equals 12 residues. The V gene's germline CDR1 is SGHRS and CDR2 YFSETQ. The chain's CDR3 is CASSLDSPEQYF. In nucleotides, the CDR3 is TGCGCCAGCAGCTTGGACAGCCCCGAGCAGTACTTC.

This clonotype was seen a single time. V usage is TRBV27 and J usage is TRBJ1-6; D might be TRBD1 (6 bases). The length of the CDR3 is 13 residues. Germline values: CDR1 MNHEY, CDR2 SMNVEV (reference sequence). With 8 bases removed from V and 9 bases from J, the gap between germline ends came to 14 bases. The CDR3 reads CASGQGFGSPLHF. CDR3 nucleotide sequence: TGTGCCAGCGGTCAGGGGTTCGGTTCACCCCTCCACTTT.

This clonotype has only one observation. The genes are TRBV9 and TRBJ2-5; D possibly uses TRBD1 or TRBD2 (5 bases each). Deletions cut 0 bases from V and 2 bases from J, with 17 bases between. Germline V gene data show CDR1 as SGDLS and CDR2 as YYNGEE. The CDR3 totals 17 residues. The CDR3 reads CASSVATGPNPQETQYF. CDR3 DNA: TGTGCCAGCAGCGTAGCTACGGGGCCTAACCCTCAAGAGACCCAGTACTTC.

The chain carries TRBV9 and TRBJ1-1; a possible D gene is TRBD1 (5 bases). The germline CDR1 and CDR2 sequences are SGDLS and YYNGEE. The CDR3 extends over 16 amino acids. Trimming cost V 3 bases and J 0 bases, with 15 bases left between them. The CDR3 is CASSEAQTDMNTEAFF. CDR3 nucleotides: TGTGCCAGCAGCGAGGCCCAGACGGACATGAACACTGAAGCTTTCTTT.

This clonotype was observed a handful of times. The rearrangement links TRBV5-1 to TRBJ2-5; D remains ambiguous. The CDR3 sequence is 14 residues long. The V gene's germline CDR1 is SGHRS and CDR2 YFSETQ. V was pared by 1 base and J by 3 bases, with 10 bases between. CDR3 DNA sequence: TGCGCCAGCAGCTTGAGGGCAGATAAAGAGACCCAGTACTTC. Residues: CASSLRADKETQYF.

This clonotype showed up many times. The CDR3 protein is CASSRETFSYNEQFF. DNA for the CDR3: TGCGCCAGCAGCCGAGAGACTTTCTCCTACAATGAGCAGTTCTTC. The V gene is TRBV4-1, the J gene TRBJ2-1; the D is unclear. V lost 4 bases and J 0 bases, leaving 10 bases between the germline ends. The CDR3 consists of 15 residues. The germline V gene has CDR1 MGHRA and CDR2 YSYEKL.

The CDR3 DNA reads as TGCAGTGCTAGGGGAACCGGGACAGGGTCCAGAATCTCCTACAATGAGCAGTTCTTC. Its protein is CSARGTGTGSRISYNEQFF. This chain joins TRBV20-1 and TRBJ2-1; TRBD1 matches 9 bases. This CDR3 is built from 19 residues. Germline-derived CDR1 and CDR2 are DFQATT and SNEGSKA (reference sequence). With V trimmed by 3 bases and J by 0 bases, 15 bases remained unmatched.

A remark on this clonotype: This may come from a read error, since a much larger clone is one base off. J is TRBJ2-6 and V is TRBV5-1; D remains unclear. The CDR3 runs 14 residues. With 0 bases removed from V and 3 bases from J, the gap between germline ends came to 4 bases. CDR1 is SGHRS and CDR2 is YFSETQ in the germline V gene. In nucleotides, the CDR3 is TGCGCCAGCAGCTTGGTATATGGGGCCAACGTCCTGACTTTC. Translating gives CASSLVYGANVLTF. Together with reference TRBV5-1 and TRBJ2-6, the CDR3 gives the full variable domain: KAGVTQTPRYLIKTRGQQVTLSCSPISGHRSVSWYQQTPGQGLQFLFEYFSETQRNKGNFPGRFSGRQFSNSRSEMNVSTLELGDSALYLCASSLVYGANVLTFGAGSRLTVL.

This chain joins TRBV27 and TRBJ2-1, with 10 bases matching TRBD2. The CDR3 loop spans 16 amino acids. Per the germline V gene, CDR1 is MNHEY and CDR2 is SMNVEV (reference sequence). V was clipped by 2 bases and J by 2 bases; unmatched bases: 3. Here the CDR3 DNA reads TGTGCCAGCAGTTTACTAGCGGGGGCCACCTACAATGAGCAGTTCTTC. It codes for CASSLLAGATYNEQFF.

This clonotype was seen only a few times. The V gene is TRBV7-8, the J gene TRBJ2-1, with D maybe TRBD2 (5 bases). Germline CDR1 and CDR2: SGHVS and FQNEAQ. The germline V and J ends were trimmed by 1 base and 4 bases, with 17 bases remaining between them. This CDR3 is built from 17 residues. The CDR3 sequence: CASSLVGGLGLYNEQFF. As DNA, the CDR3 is TGTGCCAGCAGCTTAGTAGGAGGTTTAGGGTTGTACAATGAGCAGTTCTTC. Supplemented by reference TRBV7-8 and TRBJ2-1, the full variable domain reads GAGVSQSPRYKVAKRGQDVALRCDPISGHVSLFWYQQALGQGPEFLTYFQNEAQLDKSGLPSDRFFAERPEGSVSTLKIQRTQQEDSAVYLCASSLVGGLGLYNEQFFGPGTRLTVL.

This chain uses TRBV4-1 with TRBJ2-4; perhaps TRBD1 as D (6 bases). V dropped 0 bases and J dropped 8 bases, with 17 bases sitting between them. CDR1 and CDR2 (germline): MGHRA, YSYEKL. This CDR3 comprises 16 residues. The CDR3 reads CASSQDWGQGRDIQYF. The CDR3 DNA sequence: TGCGCCAGCAGCCAAGATTGGGGACAAGGAAGGGACATTCAGTACTTC.

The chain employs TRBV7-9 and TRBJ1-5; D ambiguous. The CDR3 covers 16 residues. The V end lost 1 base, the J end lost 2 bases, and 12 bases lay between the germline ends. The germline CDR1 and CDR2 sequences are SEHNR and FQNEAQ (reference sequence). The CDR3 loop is CASSLVEGRGNQPQHF. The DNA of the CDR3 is TGTGCCAGCAGCTTAGTGGAGGGTAGGGGCAATCAGCCCCAGCATTTT.

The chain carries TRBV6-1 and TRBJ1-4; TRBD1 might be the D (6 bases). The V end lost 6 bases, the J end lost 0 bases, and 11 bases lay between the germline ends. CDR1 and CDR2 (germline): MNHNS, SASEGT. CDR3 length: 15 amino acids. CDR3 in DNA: TGTGCCAGCAGACCAACAGGGACAACTAATGAAAAACTGTTTTTT. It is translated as CASRPTGTTNEKLFF.